One sample yielded the 21 T cell receptor beta chains listed below, sequenced in a study of graft-versus-host responses after intestinal transplantation. These receptors lack a known antigen. Clones were read by immunoSEQ multiplex PCR, and TCRdb kept only the in-frame ones, dropping some. The sample records tens of thousands of clones, 93% being singletons. The sequenced sample was unstimulated CD8+ T cells sorted from spleen or lymph node cells, obtained before transplant. These receptor sequences come from a human donor who was the organ donor for an intestinal transplant.

The CDR3 DNA is TGTGCCAGCAGCTTAGTTCTTAGCGAGCCTTACCAAGAGACCCAGTACTTC. It translates to CASSLVLSEPYQETQYF. The genes are TRBV7-9 and TRBJ2-5; D perhaps matches TRBD2 (5 bases). Germline CDR1 is SEHNR and CDR2 is FQNEAQ (reference sequence). V was shortened by 1 base and J by 0 bases, with 15 bases between the two germline ends. The CDR3 covers 17 residues. Combining the CDR3 with reference TRBV7-9 and TRBJ2-5 gives the whole variable domain DTGVSQNPRHKITKRGQNVTFRCDPISEHNRLYWYRQTLGQGPEFLTYFQNEAQLEKSRLLSDRFSAERPKGSFSTLEIQRTEQGDSAMYLCASSLVLSEPYQETQYFGPGTRLLVL.

The rearrangement links TRBV2 to TRBJ1-5; possible D gene TRBD1, 5 bases. Germline CDR1 reads SNHLY; CDR2 reads FYNNEI. Trimming removed 4 bases at V and 7 bases at J, with 14 bases between. The CDR3 spans 14 residues. Written as DNA, the CDR3 is TGTGCCAGCAGTGGGGGGGGTCGTGAACAGCCCCAGCATTTT. Protein: CASSGGGREQPQHF.

The chain carries TRBV13 and TRBJ2-7; D is uncertain. CDR1 and CDR2 (germline): PRHDT, FYEKMQ (reference sequence). This CDR3 spans 11 amino acids. Trimming took off 0 bases at V and 5 bases at J, with 2 bases between the two ends. The CDR3, as DNA: TGTGCCAGCAGCTTAGGGAACGAGCAGTACTTC. Its protein product is CASSLGNEQYF.

In its sample, this clone was seen once. The chain links TRBV11-2 to TRBJ2-7; D perhaps matches TRBD2 (6 bases). This CDR3 has 12 residues. Trimming removed 6 bases at V and 2 bases at J, with 8 bases between. Germline lookup yields CDR1 SGHAT and CDR2 FQNNGV. The CDR3: CASRGLPYEQYF. CDR3 DNA sequence: TGTGCCAGCAGGGGACTGCCCTACGAGCAGTACTTC.

The DNA of the CDR3 is TGCGCCAGCAGCCAAGATTCTGAACCGACTAGCGGGAGAGGAACCGGGGAGCTGTTTTTT. Residues: CASSQDSEPTSGRGTGELFF. The rearrangement links TRBV4-1 to TRBJ2-2, with TRBD2 matching 12 bases. The CDR3 runs 20 residues. Germline V gene data show CDR1 as MGHRA and CDR2 as YSYEKL. V trimming: 0 bases; J trimming: 5 bases; junction bases outside the gene matches: 13.

The J gene is TRBJ2-7, the V gene TRBV28; 7 positions match TRBD1. Per germline, CDR1 MDHEN and CDR2 SYDVKM. The CDR3 runs 15 residues. The junction had 9 bases not matched to a gene; V was cut back by 6 bases and J by 1 base. The CDR3 coding sequence is TGTGCCAGCAGCCGGGACAGTGCCAAATCCTACGAGCAGTACTTC. This sequence encodes CASSRDSAKSYEQYF.

V and J are TRBV28 and TRBJ2-3, with TRBD2 as a possible D gene (5 bases). Trimming removed 6 bases from V and 1 base from J, with 14 bases in between. Germline CDR1 is MDHEN and CDR2 is SYDVKM. The CDR3 runs 15 residues. In DNA form, the CDR3 reads TGTGCCAGCAGACTTACTAGGAGAGGCACAGATACGCAGTATTTT. It codes for CASRLTRRGTDTQYF.

J is TRBJ2-3 and V is TRBV5-8, with 8 bases that match TRBD2. From germline, CDR1 is SGHTS and CDR2 YDEGEE. CDR3 length: 16 amino acids. Losses at the gene ends were 3 bases for V and 5 bases for J; bases not matched to a gene: 11. The CDR3 DNA is TGTGCCAGCAGCTGGAGACTAGCGAAAGAGGTAGATACGCAGTATTTT. Translation gives CASSWRLAKEVDTQYF.

The rearrangement links TRBV19 to TRBJ1-5; weak D call: TRBD1 (6 bases). The CDR3 contains 15 residues. The germline V gene encodes CDR1 LNHDA and CDR2 SQIVND (reference sequence). V lost 5 bases and J 3 bases, leaving 14 bases between the germline ends. This chain's CDR3 is CASSSYYRVNQPQHF. In DNA, the CDR3 is TGTGCCAGTAGTTCTTACTACAGGGTCAATCAGCCCCAGCATTTT.

The V call is TRBV9, the J call TRBJ2-1; D call uncertain. The CDR3 is 14 residues long. Trimming took 3 bases from V and 0 from J, leaving 7 bases between them. Per the germline V gene, CDR1 is SGDLS and CDR2 is YYNGEE. The chain's CDR3 is CASSAPSSYNEQFF. Here the CDR3 DNA reads TGTGCCAGCAGCGCTCCGAGCTCCTACAATGAGCAGTTCTTC.

As regards this clone: Germline and junction disagree at one end, which may indicate a read error. The CDR3 DNA reads TGTGCCAGCAGCTCCGGGACAGGGGATGGCTACACCTTC. This encodes CASSSGTGDGYTF. This sequence joins TRBV5-3 and TRBJ1-2, with 10 bases matching TRBD1. TRBV5-3 is assigned to the ORF class and has an uncertain function. CDR3 length: 13 amino acids.

V gene TRBV28 combines with J gene TRBJ1-1, with 7 positions matching TRBD1. Germline values: CDR1 MDHEN, CDR2 SYDVKM. The CDR3 length is 19 residues. V shed 7 bases, J shed 0 bases, and the junction held 20 bases outside the gene matches. CDR3: CASTLLLPGTARMNTEAFF. CDR3 sequence (DNA): TGTGCCAGCACCCTACTCCTCCCCGGGACAGCCAGAATGAACACTGAAGCTTTCTTT.

The chain links TRBV6-5 to TRBJ1-5, with D possibly being TRBD1 (6 bases). Germline V gene sequence: CDR1 MNHEY, CDR2 SVGAGI. Trimming cost V 4 bases and J 4 bases, with 8 bases left between them. The CDR3 contains 13 residues. The CDR3 DNA sequence: TGTGCCAGCAGTTCGCAGGGGAATCAGCCCCAGCATTTT. This sequence encodes CASSSQGNQPQHF.

The chain recombines TRBV9 with TRBJ2-5; the D is unclear. The germline V gene encodes CDR1 SGDLS and CDR2 YYNGEE. The CDR3 is 12 residues long. The V gene lost 0 bases and the J gene lost 2 bases, with 2 bases spanning the gap. In nucleotides, the CDR3 is TGTGCCAGCAGCGTAGCGCAAGAGACCCAGTACTTC. Amino acids: CASSVAQETQYF.

The chain carries TRBV19 and TRBJ2-7, with 9 bases matching TRBD1. Germline lookup yields CDR1 LNHDA and CDR2 SQIVND (reference sequence). The CDR3 has 14 amino acids. V was clipped by 5 bases and J by 2 bases; unmatched bases: 4. The CDR3 region is CASSSTGGPYEQYF. CDR3 sequence (DNA): TGTGCCAGTAGTTCGACAGGGGGGCCCTACGAGCAGTACTTC. Full variable domain (missing parts from reference TRBV19 and TRBJ2-7): DGGITQSPKYLFRKEGQNVTLSCEQNLNHDAMYWYRQDPGQGLRLIYYSQIVNDFQKGDIAEGYSVSREKKESFPLTVTSAQKNPTAFYLCASSSTGGPYEQYFGPGTRLTVT.

This clone was detected a few times. The J gene is TRBJ2-7, the V gene TRBV6-5, with D hard to call. V shed 5 bases and J shed 2 bases, with 4 bases lying between them. This CDR3 region has 11 residues. Germline CDR1 MNHEY, CDR2 SVGAGI. As DNA, the CDR3 is TGTGCCAGCAGTGGGGCCTACGAGCAGTACTTC. Its translation is CASSGAYEQYF.

The rearrangement joins TRBV28 to TRBJ2-6; a weak D match, TRBD1 (5 bases). V was cut by 6 bases and J by 0 bases, with 9 bases left in between. The V gene's germline CDR1 is MDHEN and CDR2 SYDVKM. This CDR3 is 15 amino acids long. The CDR3 region is CASSPDISGANVLTF. The CDR3 nucleotides read TGTGCCAGCAGCCCGGACATCTCTGGGGCCAACGTCCTGACTTTC.

The rearrangement uses TRBV7-3 and TRBJ2-3; TRBD2 agrees at 9 bases. The CDR3 consists of 16 residues. The germline V gene encodes CDR1 SGHTA and CDR2 FQGTGA. Trimming at V came to 3 bases and at J to 3 bases, leaving 7 bases not matched to a gene. The CDR3 nucleotides are TGTGCCAGCAGCTTTAGAGGGACTAGCTCTACAGATACGCAGTATTTT. Protein: CASSFRGTSSTDTQYF.

J is TRBJ2-7 and V is TRBV9, with 10 bases identical to TRBD2. CDR1 and CDR2 (germline): SGDLS, YYNGEE. Trimming took 4 bases from V and 0 from J; bases not matched to a gene: 7. This CDR3 spans 16 amino acids. CDR3 residues: CASSPLAGGYSYEQYF. In DNA, the CDR3 is TGTGCCAGCAGCCCTTTAGCGGGAGGATACTCCTACGAGCAGTACTTC.

The rearrangement joins TRBV29-1 to TRBJ2-7; D possibly corresponds to TRBD2 (5 bases). The V end lost 0 bases, the J end lost 7 bases, and 19 bases lay between the germline ends. This CDR3 is built from 15 residues. CDR1 SQVTM and CDR2 ANQGSEA come from the germline V gene. The CDR3 is CSVEDEGKGFVEQYF. The CDR3 DNA reads TGCAGCGTTGAAGATGAGGGTAAAGGGTTCGTTGAGCAGTACTTC.

The chain has TRBV9 and TRBJ2-7, with D perhaps TRBD1 (6 bases). The CDR3 totals 16 residues. In germline, CDR1 is SGDLS, CDR2 YYNGEE. Trimming removed 1 base from V and 3 bases from J, with 17 bases in between. Here the CDR3 reads CASSVRGEGTRYEQYF. In nucleotides, the CDR3 is TGTGCCAGCAGCGTACGCGGCGAAGGGACACGCTACGAGCAGTACTTC.